This TCR beta chain was obtained from a study of Ad26.COV2.S vaccination and SARS-CoV-2 variants. General study points: Those who received the vaccine showed greater spike-specific TCR breadth than those given placebo. Total responses of T cells may have been underestimated by the analyses of TCR breadth and depth.

CDR3 length: 16 residues. V lost 4 bases to trimming and J lost 4 bases, with 14 bases between them. Germline values: CDR1 SNHLY, CDR2 FYNNEI. Sequencing was performed with immunoSEQ multiplex PCR; in TCRdb, only in-frame clones are kept and a portion is missing. Here the sample spans some 340,000 clones, over 80% being singletons. Comment on this clone: Its antigen is as yet unknown.

The treatment: some 19 received Ad26.COV2.S at low or high dose, single or two shots; about 5 received placebo; per-sample allocation not given. Samples analyzed were those drawn on day 63 after the first vaccine or placebo injection. This person who donated was an adult of 18-55 years in Boston. The sequencing here drew on peripheral blood, taken in a trial of Ad26.COV2.S vaccine versus placebo. The receptor was derived from a person aged 18 to 65 who received the Ad26.COV2.S COVID-19 vaccine or a placebo. The rearrangement joins TRBV2 to TRBJ2-6; D is uncertain. The CDR3 nucleotides are TGTGCCAGCAGTGTCGGTAATCTGTGGGGGGCCAACGTCCTGACTTTC. Protein sequence: CASSVGNLWGANVLTF.